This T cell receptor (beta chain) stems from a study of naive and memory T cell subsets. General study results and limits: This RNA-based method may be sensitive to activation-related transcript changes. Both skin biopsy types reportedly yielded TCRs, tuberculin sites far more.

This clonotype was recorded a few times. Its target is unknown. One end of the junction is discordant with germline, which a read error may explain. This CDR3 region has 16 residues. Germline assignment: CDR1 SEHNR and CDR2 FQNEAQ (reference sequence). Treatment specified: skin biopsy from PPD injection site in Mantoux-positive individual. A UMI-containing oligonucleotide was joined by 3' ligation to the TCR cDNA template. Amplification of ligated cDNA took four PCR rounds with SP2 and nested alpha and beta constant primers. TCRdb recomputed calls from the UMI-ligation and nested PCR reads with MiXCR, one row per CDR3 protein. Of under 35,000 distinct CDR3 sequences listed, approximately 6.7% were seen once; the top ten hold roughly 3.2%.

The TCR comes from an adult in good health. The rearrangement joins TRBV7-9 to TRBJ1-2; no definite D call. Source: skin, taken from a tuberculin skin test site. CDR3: CASSDRLNVANYGDTF. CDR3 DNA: TGTGCCAGCAGCGACCGCCTAAACGTTGCTAACTATGGCGACACCTTC.